A single sample is the source of the 7 T cell receptor beta chains below, sequenced in a study of blood T cell repertoires in COVID-19. Clones were read by immunoSEQ multiplex PCR, and TCRdb kept only the in-frame ones, dropping some. The repertoire holds about 130,000 clones, with about 88% as singletons. The sequenced material came from peripheral blood. Receptors originate from a woman older than 75 with acute or convalescent COVID-19.

The gene calls are TRBV14 and TRBJ2-1; possibly TRBD2 for D (5 bases). The ends were cut back, 0 bases at V and 9 bases at J, with 9 bases in the middle. The germline CDR1 and CDR2 sequences are SGHDN and FVKESK. This CDR3 is built from 13 residues. This CDR3 reads CASSQDYGIEQFF. The CDR3 region has the DNA TGTGCCAGCAGCCAAGATTACGGGATTGAGCAGTTCTTC.

This chain uses TRBV19 with TRBJ1-1; the D is unclear. Germline lookup yields CDR1 LNHDA and CDR2 SQIVND (reference sequence). The V gene lost 7 bases and the J gene lost 1 base, with 16 bases spanning the gap. CDR3 length equals 15 residues. The CDR3 bases are TGTGCCAGTACCCCCGCGAGGTTGGGGAACACTGAAGCTTTCTTT. This gives the protein CASTPARLGNTEAFF.

The genes are TRBV19 and TRBJ2-6, with 9 bases lining up with TRBD1. V shed 4 bases and J 2 bases; nucleotides not matched to a gene: 9. The germline gives CDR1 LNHDA, CDR2 SQIVND (reference sequence). The CDR3 spans 18 residues. This CDR3 reads CASSTPTGGKTGANVLTF. In DNA form, the CDR3 reads TGTGCCAGTAGTACCCCCACAGGGGGCAAGACTGGGGCCAACGTCCTGACTTTC.

The chain has TRBV7-2 and TRBJ2-5; D is ambiguous. Trimming stripped 0 bases from V and 2 bases from J, with 7 bases between. Germline values: CDR1 SGHTA, CDR2 FQGNSA. The CDR3 totals 14 residues. CDR3 protein: CASSLARRQETQYF. The CDR3 DNA is TGTGCCAGCAGCTTAGCAAGGAGACAAGAGACCCAGTACTTC.

The chain couples TRBV28 to TRBJ2-6; unclear D gene. With 6 bases removed from V and 0 bases from J, the gap between germline ends came to 9 bases. The CDR3 runs to 15 residues. Germline values: CDR1 MDHEN, CDR2 SYDVKM. CDR3 amino acids: CASSSESSGANVLTF. The CDR3 bases are TGTGCCAGCAGCAGCGAGAGCTCTGGGGCCAACGTCCTGACTTTC. The whole variable domain, remainder taken from reference TRBV28 and TRBJ2-6, is DVKVTQSSRYLVKRTGEKVFLECVQDMDHENMFWYRQDPGLGLRLIYFSYDVKMKEKGDIPEGYSVSREKKERFSLILESASTNQTSMYLCASSSESSGANVLTFGAGSRLTVL.

This chain uses TRBV24-1 with TRBJ2-2, with 9 bases fitting TRBD2. In germline, CDR1 is KGHDR, CDR2 SFDVKD. The V segment lost 6 bases and the J segment 5 bases; nucleotides outside the gene matches: 6. CDR3 size: 15 residues. CDR3 region: CATSLRLAGTGELFF. In nucleotides, the CDR3 is TGTGCCACCAGTCTCCGGCTAGCGGGAACCGGGGAGCTGTTTTTT.

The J gene is TRBJ1-1, the V gene TRBV19, with D unresolved. The ends were cut back, 7 bases at V and 1 base at J, with 13 bases in the middle. The CDR3 totals 14 residues. Per the germline V gene, CDR1 is LNHDA and CDR2 is SQIVND (reference sequence). Here the CDR3 DNA reads TGTGCCAGTAACGTTGAGGGAACGAACACTGAAGCTTTCTTT. This sequence encodes CASNVEGTNTEAFF.